The table lists the clone carrying this T cell receptor (beta chain) with a count of one. This sample was taken from a study of blood T cells in healthy people across ages. A second roughly 6 to 11 cycle PCR used barcoded and J-beta primers. Each TCR beta cDNA got a 12-nucleotide random molecular identifier. A single record per CDR3 protein comes from TCRdb applying MiXCR to the 5' RACE reads. The data show approximately 1,700,000 distinct CDR3 sequences, 35% to 50% seen once. This CDR3 is 11 amino acids long. CDR1 is SQVTM, CDR2 ANQGSEA, per germline. V dropped 4 bases and J dropped 4 bases, with 7 bases sitting between them.

This sequence was found in a human donor in good health. Sequenced input: blood. V and J are TRBV29-1 and TRBJ1-1; D is undetermined. CDR3 sequence reads: CSVGAFTEAFF. The CDR3 DNA sequence: TGCAGCGTTGGAGCCTTCACTGAAGCTTTCTTT.